The clone carrying this T cell receptor (beta chain) was observed a handful of times. These data belong to a study of blood T cell repertoires in COVID-19. Libraries were prepared by immunoSEQ multiplex PCR; TCRdb keeps only in-frame clonotypes and omits some of them. The sample carries about 160,000 clones, around 80% recorded once. CDR3 length: 15 residues. V was pared by 7 bases and J by 1 base, with 17 bases between. Germline lookup yields CDR1 SGHRS and CDR2 YFSETQ. This TCR was recovered from a woman aged 55-70 years who had recovered from COVID-19. Input material: PBMCs or T cells enriched from blood (not recorded which). This chain links TRBV5-1 with TRBJ1-1; perhaps TRBD1 as D (5 bases). CDR3 region: CASGHGRLENTEAFF. Written as DNA, the CDR3 is TGCGCCAGCGGACATGGCAGGCTAGAGAACACTGAAGCTTTCTTT.